What follows are 5 T cell receptor beta chains derived from one specimen sequenced in a study of T cells after yellow fever vaccination. TCRdb redid the calling of the 5' RACE reads with MiXCR, one entry per CDR3 protein. The data contain 200,000 or so distinct CDR3 sequences, over 6.5% of them seen just once; the ten biggest clones take up 1% to 1.2%. The source was CD4+ T cells sorted from PBMCs, collected on the day of the yellow fever booster vaccination. The receptors were gathered from a young man who received the YFV17D yellow fever vaccine.

The sample holds many counts of this clonotype. Written as DNA, the CDR3 is TGTGCCAGCAGCCAACAACAGGGGGCAAATGAGCAGTTCTTC. Amino acids: CASSQQQGANEQFF. This chain uses TRBV14 with TRBJ2-1; 9 bases map to TRBD1. Germline-derived CDR1 and CDR2 are SGHDN and FVKESK. The J segment lost 7 bases and the V segment lost 2 bases, leaving 3 bases of the junction unmatched. CDR3 length equals 14 residues.

This clonotype was counted many times. In nucleotides, the CDR3 is TGCAGCGTATCGGGAGCGGACCAGAACTACAATGAGCAGTTCTTC. It codes for CSVSGADQNYNEQFF. The rearrangement joins TRBV29-1 to TRBJ2-1; possible D gene TRBD2, 6 bases. The CDR3 runs 15 residues. Deletions cut 6 bases from V and 3 bases from J, with 18 bases between. Germline V gives CDR1 SQVTM, CDR2 ANQGSEA.

The V call is TRBV24-1, the J call TRBJ2-3; D may be TRBD1 (5 bases). The CDR3 runs to 15 residues. Trimming removed 4 bases from V and 0 bases from J, with 10 bases in between. From germline, CDR1 is KGHDR and CDR2 SFDVKD. The CDR3 here is CATSERQTSTDTQYF. CDR3 DNA: TGTGCCACCAGTGAGCGACAGACTAGCACAGATACGCAGTATTTT.

This CDR3 reads CASSVMTSPGETQYF. DNA of the CDR3: TGTGCCAGCAGCGTAATGACATCGCCTGGGGAGACCCAGTACTTC. V gene TRBV9 combines with J gene TRBJ2-5; no clear D. The germline gives CDR1 SGDLS, CDR2 YYNGEE. V was clipped by 1 base and J by 5 bases, with 15 bases between them. The CDR3 contains 15 residues.

The chain employs TRBV29-1 and TRBJ2-1, with TRBD2 matching 10 bases. V shed 4 bases and J 9 bases; nucleotides not matched to a gene: 12. Germline V CDR1 and CDR2: SQVTM, ANQGSEA. The CDR3 length is 15 residues. The CDR3 DNA sequence: TGCAGCGTTGCGGTTGAAGCGGGAGGGCTTGGTGAGCAGTTCTTC. This sequence encodes CSVAVEAGGLGEQFF.